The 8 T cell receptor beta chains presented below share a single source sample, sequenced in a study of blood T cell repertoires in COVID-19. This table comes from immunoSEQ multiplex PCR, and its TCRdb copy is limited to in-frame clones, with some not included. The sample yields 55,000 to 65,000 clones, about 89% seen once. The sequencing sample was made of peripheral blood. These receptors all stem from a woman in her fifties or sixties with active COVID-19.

The DNA of the CDR3 is TGTGCCAGCAGCTACATTGACAGGGCTTCACCCCTCCACTTT. Translated, it gives CASSYIDRASPLHF. The chain has TRBV6-5 and TRBJ1-6, with 7 bases that match TRBD1. The CDR3 runs to 14 residues. From germline, CDR1 is MNHEY and CDR2 SVGAGI. V lost 6 bases to trimming and J lost 9 bases; unmatched junction nucleotides: 8.

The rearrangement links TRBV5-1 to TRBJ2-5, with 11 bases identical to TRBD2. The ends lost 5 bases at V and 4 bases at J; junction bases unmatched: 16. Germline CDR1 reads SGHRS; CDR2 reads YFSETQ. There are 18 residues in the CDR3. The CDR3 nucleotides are TGCGCCAGCAGGGCCCCCCCCTCTAGCGGGGGGACATTAGAGACCCAGTACTTC. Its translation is CASRAPPSSGGTLETQYF.

The DNA for the CDR3 is TGTGCCAGCAGTTTAACCCCTCGGGGAGAGACCCAGTACTTC. Translating gives CASSLTPRGETQYF. V gene TRBV27 combines with J gene TRBJ2-5; D may be TRBD2 (5 bases). V was shortened by 2 bases and J by 4 bases, with 11 bases between the two germline ends. Germline V lookup: CDR1 MNHEY, CDR2 SMNVEV (reference sequence). The CDR3 spans 14 residues.

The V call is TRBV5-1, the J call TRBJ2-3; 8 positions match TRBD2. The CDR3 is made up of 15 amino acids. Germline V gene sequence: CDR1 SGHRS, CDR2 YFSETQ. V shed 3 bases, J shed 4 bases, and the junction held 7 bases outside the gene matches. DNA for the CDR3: TGCGCCAGCAGCTCGGATCAGCGGGGGTCAGATACGCAGTATTTT. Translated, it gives CASSSDQRGSDTQYF.

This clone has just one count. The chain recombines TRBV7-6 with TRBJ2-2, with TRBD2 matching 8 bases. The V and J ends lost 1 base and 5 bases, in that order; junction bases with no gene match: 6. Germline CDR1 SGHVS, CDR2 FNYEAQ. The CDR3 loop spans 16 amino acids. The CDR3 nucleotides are TGTGCCAGCAGCTTAGGCCGGGGGGGGCCGACCGGGGAGCTGTTTTTT. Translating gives CASSLGRGGPTGELFF.

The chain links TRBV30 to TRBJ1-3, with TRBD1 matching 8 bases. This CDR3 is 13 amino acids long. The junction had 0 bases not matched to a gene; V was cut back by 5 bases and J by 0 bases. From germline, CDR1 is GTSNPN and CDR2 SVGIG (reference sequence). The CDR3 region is CAWGQGSGNTIYF. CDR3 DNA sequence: TGTGCCTGGGGACAGGGCTCTGGAAACACCATATATTTT. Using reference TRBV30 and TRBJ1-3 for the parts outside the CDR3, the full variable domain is SQTIHQWPATLVQPVGSPLSLECTVEGTSNPNLYWYRQAAGRGLQLLFYSVGIGQISSEVPQNLSASRPQDRQFILSSKKLLLSDSGFYLCAWGQGSGNTIYFGEGSWLTVV.

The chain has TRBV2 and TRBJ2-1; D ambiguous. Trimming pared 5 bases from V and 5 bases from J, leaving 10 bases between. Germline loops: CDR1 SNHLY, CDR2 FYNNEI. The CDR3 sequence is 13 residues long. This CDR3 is CASSPMRHNEQFF. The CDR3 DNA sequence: TGTGCCAGCAGTCCCATGCGGCACAATGAGCAGTTCTTC.

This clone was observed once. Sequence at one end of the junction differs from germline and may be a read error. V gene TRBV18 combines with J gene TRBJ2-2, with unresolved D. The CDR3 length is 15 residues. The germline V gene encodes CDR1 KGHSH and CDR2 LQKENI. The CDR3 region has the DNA TGTGCCAGCTCCCCACCCGGTCAGGCAGTCGGGGAGCTGTTTTTT. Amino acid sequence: CASSPPGQAVGELFF.